These T cell receptor beta chains were read from a single sample in a study of T cell clones after liver transplantation. Sequencing used immunoSEQ multiplex PCR; TCRdb keeps in-frame clones, though not all of them. This sample has roughly 100,000 clones, with around 80% found just once. This specimen consisted of CD4+ T cells from blood, obtained approximately 50 months after liver transplant. These receptors were collected from a human patient who received a liver transplant. Some T cells may originate from the graft donor. Both conserved end residues are trimmed from each CDR3. The order of the fields is V gene, J gene, D gene, CDR3 protein. D genes are given only for firm matches.

V gene: TRBV9
J gene: TRBJ1-1
D gene: .
CDR3 protein: ASSGPTGTVVTEAF

V gene: TRBV5-5
J gene: TRBJ1-2
D gene: .
CDR3 protein: ASSLVGAGVDGYT

V gene: TRBV6-5
J gene: TRBJ1-2
D gene: TRBD1
CDR3 protein: ASYRTGVSSAGYT

V gene: TRBV7-2
J gene: TRBJ2-7
D gene: .
CDR3 protein: ASSPRAASYEQY

V gene: TRBV28
J gene: TRBJ1-1
D gene: .
CDR3 protein: ASIGDSTEAF

V gene: TRBV7-8
J gene: TRBJ2-3
D gene: .
CDR3 protein: ASSFFGTSRTDTQY

V gene: TRBV7-2
J gene: TRBJ2-1
D gene: TRBD1
CDR3 protein: ASSFTRGHEQF

V gene: TRBV10-3
J gene: TRBJ2-2
D gene: .
CDR3 protein: AISISGAGELF

V gene: TRBV5-4
J gene: TRBJ2-3
D gene: TRBD2
CDR3 protein: ASSPRVGIASAGADTQY

V gene: TRBV5-1
J gene: TRBJ1-4
D gene: .
CDR3 protein: ASSLIQGGEKLF

V gene: TRBV30
J gene: TRBJ1-4
D gene: TRBD1
CDR3 protein: AWSHRKGAKNEKLF

V gene: TRBV4-2
J gene: TRBJ1-2
D gene: TRBD1
CDR3 protein: ASSPGTGTASDYGYT

V gene: TRBV7-9
J gene: TRBJ1-6
D gene: TRBD1
CDR3 protein: ASSIARGVSYNSPLH

V gene: TRBV29-1
J gene: TRBJ2-5
D gene: .
CDR3 protein: SVGLETQY

V gene: TRBV11-2
J gene: TRBJ2-3
D gene: .
CDR3 protein: ASSLGAGQTSDTQY

V gene: TRBV6-1
J gene: TRBJ1-3
D gene: .
CDR3 protein: ASSDPGRRGNTIY

V gene: TRBV6-4
J gene: TRBJ2-3
D gene: .
CDR3 protein: ASSDPGLPFPLRTDTQY

V gene: TRBV29-1
J gene: TRBJ1-2
D gene: TRBD1
CDR3 protein: SVYSGQGEEGYT

V gene: TRBV27
J gene: TRBJ2-3
D gene: .
CDR3 protein: ASSLSTGHTADTQY

V gene: TRBV19
J gene: TRBJ2-5
D gene: .
CDR3 protein: ASRAPKGTQY

V gene: TRBV18
J gene: TRBJ2-5
D gene: .
CDR3 protein: ASSPQETQY

V gene: TRBV6-6
J gene: TRBJ1-1
D gene: .
CDR3 protein: ASRTSGGNTEAF

V gene: TRBV9
J gene: TRBJ2-1
D gene: TRBD2
CDR3 protein: ASSGERGKREGSYNEQF

V gene: TRBV7-3
J gene: TRBJ2-7
D gene: TRBD1
CDR3 protein: ASSSGQPGDYEQY

V gene: TRBV27
J gene: TRBJ2-7
D gene: TRBD1
CDR3 protein: ASSFGTGLKDEQY

V gene: TRBV27
J gene: TRBJ1-1
D gene: .
CDR3 protein: ASTRGQRAF

V gene: TRBV27
J gene: TRBJ2-7
D gene: .
CDR3 protein: ASSLSNQGAGEQY

V gene: TRBV7-2
J gene: TRBJ2-1
D gene: .
CDR3 protein: ASRGEAGKMTTGEQF

V gene: TRBV19
J gene: TRBJ2-1
D gene: .
CDR3 protein: ASNPEGMYNEQF

V gene: TRBV7-3
J gene: TRBJ2-6
D gene: TRBD1
CDR3 protein: ASSLAPGTGFPSGANVLT

V gene: TRBV2
J gene: TRBJ2-7
D gene: TRBD1
CDR3 protein: ASTEGQGYLYKQY

V gene: TRBV5-1
J gene: TRBJ2-2
D gene: TRBD2
CDR3 protein: ASSLEVAGDTGELF

V gene: TRBV5-4
J gene: TRBJ2-4
D gene: TRBD2
CDR3 protein: ASSRGGRENIQY

V gene: TRBV7-3
J gene: TRBJ2-1
D gene: TRBD2
CDR3 protein: ASSPHGVAGGYNEQF

V gene: TRBV7-2
J gene: TRBJ1-5
D gene: .
CDR3 protein: ASSDGHSNQPQH

V gene: TRBV19
J gene: TRBJ1-1
D gene: TRBD1
CDR3 protein: ASRTGGYTEAF

V gene: TRBV7-2
J gene: TRBJ2-7
D gene: .
CDR3 protein: ASSLAVRTLARSSYEQY

V gene: TRBV27
J gene: TRBJ2-3
D gene: .
CDR3 protein: ASSLSSTDTQY

V gene: TRBV6-6
J gene: TRBJ1-2
D gene: TRBD1
CDR3 protein: ASTTGVGYGYT

V gene: TRBV27
J gene: TRBJ1-2
D gene: .
CDR3 protein: ASRGQKANYGYT

V gene: TRBV13
J gene: TRBJ2-4
D gene: .
CDR3 protein: ASSFGGPEHKNIQY

V gene: TRBV6-5
J gene: TRBJ2-5
D gene: .
CDR3 protein: ASSYYGFGETQY

V gene: TRBV28
J gene: TRBJ2-7
D gene: .
CDR3 protein: ASSSSGQGRGEQY

V gene: TRBV19
J gene: TRBJ1-3
D gene: .
CDR3 protein: ATSGTASGNTIY

V gene: TRBV18
J gene: TRBJ2-2
D gene: .
CDR3 protein: ASSPLPTGELF

V gene: TRBV30
J gene: TRBJ2-3
D gene: TRBD2
CDR3 protein: AWSDPGTSASTDTQY

V gene: TRBV28
J gene: TRBJ1-5
D gene: .
CDR3 protein: ATNDRKLQH

V gene: TRBV7-8
J gene: TRBJ2-2
D gene: .
CDR3 protein: ASSLGGRPVPGELF

V gene: TRBV28
J gene: TRBJ2-1
D gene: TRBD2
CDR3 protein: ASSSGRDEQF

V gene: TRBV10-3
J gene: TRBJ2-7
D gene: .
CDR3 protein: AISRGDGYEQY

V gene: TRBV6-4
J gene: TRBJ2-7
D gene: .
CDR3 protein: ASSDSMQY

V gene: TRBV15
J gene: TRBJ2-2
D gene: .
CDR3 protein: ATSWTYNTGELF

V gene: TRBV4-3
J gene: TRBJ1-5
D gene: .
CDR3 protein: ASSQDSTVQPQH

V gene: TRBV7-8
J gene: TRBJ2-2
D gene: .
CDR3 protein: ASSLVAKSRGWSTGELF

V gene: TRBV2
J gene: TRBJ1-1
D gene: .
CDR3 protein: ASNAPGGQASEAF

V gene: TRBV2
J gene: TRBJ2-6
D gene: .
CDR3 protein: ASSRDFSGANVLT

V gene: TRBV7-2
J gene: TRBJ1-5
D gene: TRBD1
CDR3 protein: ASSHRLLTGGNQPQH

V gene: TRBV19
J gene: TRBJ2-5
D gene: TRBD1
CDR3 protein: ASSIVGRTGGVRETQY

V gene: TRBV28
J gene: TRBJ2-7
D gene: .
CDR3 protein: ASRSQPPSYEQY

V gene: TRBV7-3
J gene: TRBJ2-1
D gene: TRBD2
CDR3 protein: ASSFSGGPGNEQF